Each of the 31 T cell receptor beta chains below was sequenced from the same sample in a study of blood T cells in healthy people across ages. Sample-barcoded 5' priming and a J-beta primer mix drove a second PCR of 7 to 11 cycles. TCRdb recomputed calls from the 5' RACE reads with MiXCR, one row per CDR3 protein. The table records approximately 1,700,000 distinct CDR3 sequences, 39% of them present only once. Input material: blood. These receptors originate from a human donor in good health.

This clonotype was observed a few times. The chain couples TRBV5-5 to TRBJ1-2; unclear D gene. V lost 2 bases and J lost 0, with 8 bases in between. This CDR3 region has 14 residues. Germline lookup yields CDR1 SGHKS and CDR2 YYEKEE (reference sequence). CDR3 region: CASSFDPANYGYTF. CDR3 nucleotide sequence: TGTGCCAGCAGCTTTGACCCAGCTAACTATGGCTACACCTTC.

Concerning this clonotype: A read error may account for a junction end that differs from germline. The V and J genes are TRBV11-1 and TRBJ2-1, with TRBD2 matching over 9 bases. The CDR3 consists of 15 residues. Germline V gene lookup returns CDR1 SGHAT and CDR2 FQDESV (reference sequence). The DNA of the CDR3 is TGTGCCAGCAGCGACGGGACTAGCCTCCACAATGAGCAGTTCTTT. Encoded protein: CASSDGTSLHNEQFF.

The J gene is TRBJ2-1, the V gene TRBV24-1; D possibly matches TRBD1 or TRBD2 (5 bases each). CDR1 KGHDR and CDR2 SFDVKD come from the germline V gene. V lost 10 bases and J lost 0, with 6 bases in between. CDR3 length equals 12 residues. The CDR3 protein is CATGVSYNEQFF. CDR3 in DNA: TGTGCCACGGGGGTCTCCTACAATGAGCAGTTCTTC.

This clonotype was observed at least ten times. V and J are TRBV7-9 and TRBJ2-6, with a weak D call TRBD1 (6 bases). This CDR3 is built from 14 residues. The germline CDR1 and CDR2 sequences are SEHNR and FQNEAQ (reference sequence). Trimming pared 4 bases from V and 4 bases from J, leaving 8 bases between. CDR3 DNA: TGTGCCAGCAGCTCCGGGACAGGGGCCAACGTCCTGACTTTC. Translation: CASSSGTGANVLTF.

The V gene is TRBV20-1, the J gene TRBJ2-1; 8 bases fit TRBD2. The V gene end was trimmed by 6 bases and the J gene end by 4 bases; junction bases not matched to a gene: 8. Per the germline V gene, CDR1 is DFQATT and CDR2 is SNEGSKA (reference sequence). The CDR3 spans 14 residues. CDR3 in amino acids: CSAVSREVYNEQFF. As DNA, the CDR3 is TGCAGTGCCGTCTCGCGGGAGGTTTACAATGAGCAGTTCTTC.

Concerning this clonotype: The junction departs from the called germline gene at one end, perhaps through a read error. Here the CDR3 reads CASSQGYRAGGPNERFF. In nucleotides, the CDR3 is TGTGCCAGCAGCCAAGGATATCGAGCGGGAGGGCCAAATGAGCGGTTCTTC. This rearrangement joins TRBV3-1 to TRBJ2-1, with 10 positions matching TRBD2. The germline V gene encodes CDR1 LGHDT and CDR2 YNNKEL (reference sequence). This CDR3 comprises 17 residues.

In DNA, the CDR3 is TGTGCCAGCAGTGTGGTCCGCACAGATACGCAGTATTTT. It translates to CASSVVRTDTQYF. This chain uses TRBV2 with TRBJ2-3; D is uncertain. CDR3 size: 13 residues. The V end lost 4 bases, the J end lost 1 base, and 6 bases lay between the germline ends. CDR1 SNHLY and CDR2 FYNNEI come from the germline V gene. The variable domain in full, completed from reference TRBV2 and TRBJ2-3, reads EPEVTQTPSHQVTQMGQEVILRCVPISNHLYFYWYRQILGQKVEFLVSFYNNEISEKSEIFDDQFSVERPDGSNFTLKIRSTKLEDSAMYFCASSVVRTDTQYFGPGTRLTVL.

This clonotype was recorded a few times. This chain joins TRBV4-1 and TRBJ1-5; possible D gene TRBD1, 5 bases. CDR1 is MGHRA and CDR2 is YSYEKL in the germline V gene. Trimming removed 0 bases from V and 6 bases from J, with 12 bases in between. The CDR3 runs to 15 residues. The CDR3 region has the DNA TGCGCCAGCAGCCAAGATGGGGGGGTCGGTCAGCCCCAGCATTTT. It encodes CASSQDGGVGQPQHF.

The gene calls are TRBV15 and TRBJ2-7; maybe TRBD2 (6 bases). Deletions cut 5 bases from V and 5 bases from J, with 13 bases between. CDR1 and CDR2 from the germline V gene are LNHNV and YYDKDF (reference sequence). The CDR3 covers 13 residues. CDR3 residues: CATSSARGNEQYF. The CDR3 DNA follows: TGTGCCACCAGCTCTGCCCGGGGGAACGAGCAGTACTTC.

The genes are TRBV20-1 and TRBJ2-3; 8 bases map to TRBD2. The CDR3 extends over 15 amino acids. Per the germline V gene, CDR1 is DFQATT and CDR2 is SNEGSKA (reference sequence). Unmatched junction bases numbered 8, after V lost 3 bases and J lost 3 bases. The CDR3 sequence is CSASSLAGETDTQYF. The CDR3 DNA sequence: TGCAGTGCTAGTAGTCTAGCGGGTGAAACAGATACGCAGTATTTT.

The rearrangement links TRBV14 to TRBJ2-4, with D unclear. Germline values: CDR1 SGHDN, CDR2 FVKESK. Trimming shortened V by 1 base and J by 4 bases, and 11 bases separated the two germline ends. The CDR3 contains 15 residues. CDR3 loop: CASSQGLWGKNIQYF. DNA for the CDR3: TGTGCCAGCAGCCAAGGCTTGTGGGGAAAAAACATTCAGTACTTC.

The rearrangement joins TRBV20-1 to TRBJ1-5; 9 nucleotides align to TRBD1. The V and J ends lost 2 bases and 6 bases, in that order; junction bases with no gene match: 8. Germline lookup yields CDR1 DFQATT and CDR2 SNEGSKA (reference sequence). This CDR3 comprises 15 residues. CDR3 nucleotide sequence: TGCAGTGCTAGACGTCCCGGGACAGGGAGTCAGCCCCAGCATTTT. The encoded protein is CSARRPGTGSQPQHF.

This CDR3 is CSVQGKETQYF. The DNA of the CDR3 is TGCAGCGTTCAAGGCAAAGAGACCCAGTACTTC. The chain carries TRBV29-1 and TRBJ2-5; D uncertain. The length of the CDR3 is 11 residues. V was pared by 5 bases and J by 3 bases, with 7 bases between. CDR1 and CDR2 from the germline V gene are SQVTM and ANQGSEA.

The sample holds a few counts of this clonotype. V usage is TRBV12-3 or TRBV12-4 and J usage is TRBJ2-5; 9 positions agree with TRBD2. The CDR3 runs 19 residues. Germline trimming cut 3 bases from V and 3 bases from J; bases unmatched to any gene: 17. The CDR3 spells CASSFQPPGERGAKETQYF. The DNA for the CDR3 is TGTGCCAGCAGTTTTCAGCCCCCGGGCGAGCGGGGGGCAAAAGAGACCCAGTACTTC.

This clonotype was picked up a small number of times. The chain is built from TRBV25-1 and TRBJ2-5, with 7 bases matching TRBD1. J lost 0 bases, V lost 5 bases, and 12 bases had no gene match. Germline lookup yields CDR1 MGHDK and CDR2 SYGVNS. The CDR3 is 17 amino acids. The CDR3 region has the DNA TGTGCCAGCAGTCCAGAACGGGACAGAGACTACCAAGAGACCCAGTACTTC. Translating it yields CASSPERDRDYQETQYF. Variable domain in full (rest from reference TRBV25-1 and TRBJ2-5): EADIYQTPRYLVIGTGKKITLECSQTMGHDKMYWYQQDPGMELHLIHYSYGVNSTEKGDLSSESTVSRIRTEHFPLTLESARPSHTSQYLCASSPERDRDYQETQYFGPGTRLLVL.

This clonotype was seen a few times. V and J are TRBV5-5 and TRBJ2-3; a weak D match, TRBD1 (5 bases). The CDR3 loop spans 18 amino acids. Germline lookup yields CDR1 SGHKS and CDR2 YYEKEE (reference sequence). V was shortened by 0 bases and J by 0 bases, with 17 bases between the two germline ends. The CDR3 is CASSLDFSFYRSTDTQYF. CDR3 nucleotides: TGTGCCAGCAGCTTGGATTTTTCGTTCTACAGGAGCACAGATACGCAGTATTTT.

The chain is built from TRBV4-1 and TRBJ1-2; 10 bases agree with TRBD1. The CDR3 totals 19 residues. The germline gives CDR1 MGHRA, CDR2 YSYEKL. V lost 3 bases and J lost 4; bases outside the gene matches: 17. Here the CDR3 reads CASSQGSRQGANVPYGYTF. CDR3 bases: TGCGCCAGCAGCCAGGGCTCGCGACAGGGGGCGAATGTCCCCTATGGCTACACCTTC.

The CDR3 region is CASSTPGGAYNEQFF. CDR3 coding DNA: TGTGCCAGCAGTACTCCGGGGGGGGCCTACAATGAGCAGTTCTTC. The V and J genes are TRBV6-2 or TRBV6-3 and TRBJ2-1; 8 bases agree with TRBD2. J was trimmed by 2 bases and V by 5 bases; bases with no gene match: 5. The germline gives CDR1 MNHEY, CDR2 SVGEGT. The CDR3 spans 15 residues.

The table lists this clonotype with a few counts. V usage is TRBV15 and J usage is TRBJ2-5; either TRBD1 or TRBD2 may supply D (5 bases each). CDR1 and CDR2 (germline): LNHNV, YYDKDF (reference sequence). V dropped 3 bases and J dropped 2 bases, with 16 bases sitting between them. CDR3 length equals 16 residues. The CDR3 loop is CATSSPLGVRQETQYF. In DNA form, the CDR3 reads TGTGCCACCAGCAGCCCCTTGGGGGTACGGCAAGAGACCCAGTACTTC.

V and J are TRBV7-2 and TRBJ1-2; 8 bases are a match to TRBD1. The V gene's germline CDR1 is SGHTA and CDR2 FQGNSA. The CDR3 totals 15 residues. V shed 3 bases, J shed 3 bases, and the junction held 6 bases outside the gene matches. The CDR3 DNA reads as TGTGCCAGCAGCTTCCGGGACAGGCGACACTATGGCTACACCTTC. It yields the protein CASSFRDRRHYGYTF. The full variable domain, in which reference TRBV7-2 and TRBJ1-2 provide the parts outside the CDR3, is GAGVSQSPSNKVTEKGKDVELRCDPISGHTALYWYRQSLGQGLEFLIYFQGNSAPDKSGLPSDRFSAERTGGSVSTLTIQRTQQEDSAVYLCASSFRDRRHYGYTFGSGTRLTVV.

V is TRBV7-9 and J is TRBJ2-5; 9 nucleotides line up with TRBD2. The J segment lost 5 bases and the V segment lost 5 bases, leaving 15 bases of the junction unmatched. The length of the CDR3 is 17 residues. Germline-derived CDR1 and CDR2 are SEHNR and FQNEAQ (reference sequence). CDR3 residues: CASSGGPGLASWETQYF. The CDR3 nucleotides are TGTGCCAGCAGCGGGGGACCGGGACTAGCCTCTTGGGAGACCCAGTACTTC.

The rearrangement uses TRBV7-2 and TRBJ1-2; D unresolved. Between the trimmed V and J ends, which lost 0 bases and 8 bases, there was a span of 7 bases. CDR3 length: 12 amino acids. In germline, CDR1 is SGHTA, CDR2 FQGNSA. For the CDR3, the DNA is TGTGCCAGCAGCTTAGCGGCCGCCGGCTACACCTTC. Amino acids: CASSLAAAGYTF.

The V call is TRBV20-1, the J call TRBJ2-3, with D unresolved. Germline CDR1 DFQATT, CDR2 SNEGSKA (reference sequence). The CDR3 runs to 12 residues. V was pared by 6 bases and J by 4 bases, with 11 bases between. DNA for the CDR3: TGCAGTGCCCATCCAGGTTCAGATACGCAGTATTTT. Translated, it gives CSAHPGSDTQYF.

The rearrangement links TRBV9 to TRBJ1-1; D might be TRBD1 (6 bases). Trimming left V 2 bases short and J 6 bases short, with 20 bases between. Germline V CDR1 and CDR2: SGDLS, YYNGEE. The CDR3 is 16 amino acids. CDR3 sequence: CASSVSRGVGAAEAFF. The CDR3 DNA is TGTGCCAGCAGCGTTTCGAGGGGGGTTGGAGCGGCTGAAGCTTTCTTT. The whole variable domain, filled in from reference TRBV9 and TRBJ1-1, reads DSGVTQTPKHLITATGQRVTLRCSPRSGDLSVYWYQQSLDQGLQFLIQYYNGEERAKGNILERFSAQQFPDLHSELNLSSLELGDSALYFCASSVSRGVGAAEAFFGQGTRLTVV.

This clonotype appeared a few times. This chain uses TRBV29-1 with TRBJ2-1; 12 positions agree with TRBD2. There are 16 residues in the CDR3. V shed 3 bases and J 4 bases; nucleotides not matched to a gene: 7. Germline CDR1 and CDR2: SQVTM and ANQGSEA. CDR3 region: CSVEGEGLAGYNEQFF. DNA of the CDR3: TGCAGCGTTGAGGGGGAGGGACTAGCGGGTTACAATGAGCAGTTCTTC.

This clonotype occurred once. V gene TRBV12-3 or TRBV12-4 combines with J gene TRBJ1-1, with 7 bases aligning to TRBD1. J was trimmed by 1 base and V by 7 bases; bases with no gene match: 9. The CDR3 has 15 amino acids. CDR3 DNA: TGTGCCAGCACCTCTCCGGCAGGGGGGAACACTGAAGCTTTCTTT. Translating gives CASTSPAGGNTEAFF.

This chain joins TRBV12-3 or TRBV12-4 and TRBJ1-5; no definite D call. The CDR3 has 12 amino acids. V was clipped by 4 bases and J by 9 bases, with 10 bases between them. This CDR3 reads CASSSTPAPQHF. The DNA of the CDR3 is TGTGCCAGCAGTTCTACTCCTGCGCCCCAGCATTTT.

The chain joins TRBV29-1 to TRBJ2-3; no clear D gene. The CDR3 runs 10 residues. Germline V lookup: CDR1 SQVTM, CDR2 ANQGSEA. The V end lost 6 bases, the J end lost 1 base, and 2 bases lay between the germline ends. CDR3 protein: CSVRTDTQYF. CDR3 in DNA: TGCAGCGTCCGCACAGATACGCAGTATTTT.

The rearrangement uses TRBV20-1 and TRBJ2-7, with D uncertain. Matching the DNA end better, TRBJ2-4 makes the J call doubtful. In germline, CDR1 is DFQATT, CDR2 SNEGSKA (reference sequence). CDR3 length: 13 residues. The CDR3 sequence is CSARDNNNNIQYF. As DNA, the CDR3 is TGCAGTGCTAGAGATAACAACAATAACATTCAGTACTTC.

This CDR3 is CASSPRNQPNSPLHF. DNA for the CDR3: TGTGCCAGCAGCCCCCGGAATCAGCCGAATTCACCCCTCCACTTT. The chain links TRBV3-1 to TRBJ1-6; D is undetermined. The CDR3 covers 15 residues. Trimming removed 4 bases from V and 7 bases from J, with 14 bases in between. The germline gives CDR1 LGHDT, CDR2 YNNKEL (reference sequence).

The chain combines TRBV7-3 with TRBJ2-7; D gene unclear. CDR3 size: 15 residues. Trimming removed 2 bases at V and 0 bases at J, with 11 bases between. The germline CDR1 and CDR2 sequences are SGHTA and FQGTGA. The CDR3 DNA follows: TGTGCCAGCAGCTTACAGCCGGTCAGCTCCTACGAGCAGTACTTC. Translating gives CASSLQPVSSYEQYF.